This T cell receptor (beta chain) was profiled in a study of blood T cell repertoires in COVID-19. Method: immunoSEQ multiplex PCR; TCRdb's copy keeps in-frame clones and lacks some. The table lists approximately 17,000 clones, approximately 91% of them singletons. The CDR3 is 10 amino acids. V was clipped by 2 bases and J by 9 bases, with 2 bases between them. The origin of this receptor is a man aged 55 to 70 with acute or convalescent COVID-19. This chain links TRBV12-3 or TRBV12-4 with TRBJ2-1; no reliable D call. The specimen sequenced was peripheral blood. The DNA for the CDR3 is TGTGCCAGCAGTTTACGTGAGCAGTTCTTC. This translates into CASSLREQFF.